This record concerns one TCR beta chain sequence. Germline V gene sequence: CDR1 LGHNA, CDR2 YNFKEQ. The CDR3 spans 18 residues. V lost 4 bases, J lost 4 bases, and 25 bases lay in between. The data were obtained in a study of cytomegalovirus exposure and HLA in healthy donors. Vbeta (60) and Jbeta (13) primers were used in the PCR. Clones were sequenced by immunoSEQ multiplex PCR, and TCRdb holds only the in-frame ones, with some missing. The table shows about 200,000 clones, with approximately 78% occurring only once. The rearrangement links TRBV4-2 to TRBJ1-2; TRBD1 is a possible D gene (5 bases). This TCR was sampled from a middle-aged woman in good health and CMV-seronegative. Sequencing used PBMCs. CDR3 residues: CASSPKGAGWKSSYGYTF. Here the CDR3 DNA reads TGTGCCAGCAGCCCAAAAGGGGCAGGTTGGAAGTCATCCTATGGCTACACCTTC.